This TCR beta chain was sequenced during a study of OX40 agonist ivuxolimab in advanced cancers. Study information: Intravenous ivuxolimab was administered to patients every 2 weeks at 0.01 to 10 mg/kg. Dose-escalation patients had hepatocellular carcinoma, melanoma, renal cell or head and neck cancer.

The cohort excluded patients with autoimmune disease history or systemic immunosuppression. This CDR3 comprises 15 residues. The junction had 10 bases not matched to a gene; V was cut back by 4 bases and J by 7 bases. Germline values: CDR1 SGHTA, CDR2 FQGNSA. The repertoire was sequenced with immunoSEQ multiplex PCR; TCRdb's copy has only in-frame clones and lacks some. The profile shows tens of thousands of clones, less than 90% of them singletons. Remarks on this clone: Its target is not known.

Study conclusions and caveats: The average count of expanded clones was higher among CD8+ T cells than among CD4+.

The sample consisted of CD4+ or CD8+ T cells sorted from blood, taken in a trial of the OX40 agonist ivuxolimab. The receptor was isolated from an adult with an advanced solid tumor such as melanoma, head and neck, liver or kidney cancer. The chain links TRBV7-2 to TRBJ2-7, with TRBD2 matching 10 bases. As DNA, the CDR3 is TGTGCCAGCAGCTCCCGGGATAGCGGGGGGTTTGAGCAGTACTTC. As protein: CASSSRDSGGFEQYF.